This TCR beta chain was sequenced in a study of brain T cells in children with intractable seizures. Study findings and constraints: Pre-surgery blood may have been undersampled, hiding some clones.

The CDR3 consists of 14 residues. Trimming stripped 1 base from V and 6 bases from J, with 10 bases between. Germline V lookup: CDR1 SGDLS, CDR2 YYNGEE. In this sample, this clone turned up a few times. Its specificity is unknown. Noted time point: blood from clinic visit 5 months post-surgery; TSC patient then seizure free. Surgery cases with the highest brain T cell transcript signatures were chosen for sequencing. Patients received at least one anti-epileptic drug before surgery. This table comes from immunoSEQ multiplex PCR, and its TCRdb copy is limited to in-frame clones, with some not included. The sample has about 340,000 clones, approximately 93% seen once.

The V and J genes are TRBV9 and TRBJ2-2; no reliable D call. The source material was peripheral blood, sampled about 5 months after surgery. The receptor's source is a boy under two years old with tuberous sclerosis and intractable seizures. This CDR3 is CASSVISAAGELFF. CDR3 nucleotide sequence: TGTGCCAGCAGCGTAATAAGTGCGGCCGGGGAGCTGTTTTTT.